One sample yielded the 21 T cell receptor beta chains listed below, sequenced in a study of T cells after yellow fever vaccination. TCRdb re-derived calls from the 5' RACE reads in MiXCR, one entry per CDR3 protein. The profile shows about 630,000 distinct CDR3 sequences, more than 9% of them singletons. The sample consisted of PBMCs, taken on the day of the yellow fever booster vaccination. The receptors here all came from a man between 25 and 39 years old who received the YFV17D yellow fever vaccine.

V and J are TRBV20-1 and TRBJ2-2, with 7 bases lining up with TRBD2. Per the germline V gene, CDR1 is DFQATT and CDR2 is SNEGSKA (reference sequence). This CDR3 is 16 amino acids long. Unmatched junction bases numbered 6, after V lost 0 bases and J lost 2 bases. CDR3 loop: CSARDSQRGNTGELFF. The CDR3 bases are TGCAGTGCTAGAGATAGCCAGCGGGGTAACACCGGGGAGCTGTTTTTT.

This clonotype was recorded at least ten times. As DNA, the CDR3 is TGTGCCAGCAAAGAAAGAGCGGGACAGACTTTCTCCTACGAGCAGTACTTC. Protein sequence: CASKERAGQTFSYEQYF. V gene TRBV7-2 combines with J gene TRBJ2-7; TRBD1 or TRBD2 may be the D gene (7 bases each). The ends were cut back, 7 bases at V and 0 bases at J, with 22 bases in the middle. The CDR3 sequence is 17 residues long. Germline assignment: CDR1 SGHTA and CDR2 FQGNSA. Full variable domain (outside the CDR3, taken from reference TRBV7-2 and TRBJ2-7): GAGVSQSPSNKVTEKGKDVELRCDPISGHTALYWYRQSLGQGLEFLIYFQGNSAPDKSGLPSDRFSAERTGGSVSTLTIQRTQQEDSAVYLCASKERAGQTFSYEQYFGPGTRLTVT.

A few counts support this clonotype. The chain recombines TRBV20-1 with TRBJ2-7; 7 bases match TRBD1. CDR1 and CDR2 (germline): DFQATT, SNEGSKA (reference sequence). The CDR3 runs to 12 residues. V lost 6 bases, J lost 2 bases, and 4 bases stayed unmatched. DNA for the CDR3: TGCAGTGCAATGACAGGGCCCTACGAGCAGTACTTC. It yields the protein CSAMTGPYEQYF.

This clonotype has more than one count but fewer than ten. The chain has TRBV6-5 and TRBJ2-7, with D possibly matching TRBD2 (6 bases). The V and J ends lost 2 bases and 4 bases respectively, with 15 bases between them. CDR3 length: 15 amino acids. Germline-derived CDR1 and CDR2 are MNHEY and SVGAGI. CDR3: CASSYGVGGTYEQYF. DNA of the CDR3: TGTGCCAGCAGTTACGGTGTTGGGGGGACGTACGAGCAGTACTTC.

This chain connects TRBV28 to TRBJ2-1; 10 positions match TRBD2. Unmatched junction bases numbered 6, after V lost 7 bases and J lost 3 bases. The CDR3 length is 15 residues. Germline V gene sequence: CDR1 MDHEN, CDR2 SYDVKM. CDR3 loop: CASNPGTSDYNEQFF. CDR3 coding DNA: TGTGCCAGCAACCCTGGGACTAGCGACTACAATGAGCAGTTCTTC.

This clonotype has only a few counts. The chain employs TRBV6-5 and TRBJ2-7; no reliable D call. This CDR3 has 14 residues. Germline V CDR1 and CDR2: MNHEY, SVGAGI. V was shortened by 0 bases and J by 2 bases, with 8 bases between the two germline ends. The CDR3 reads CASSYSASPYEQYF. The CDR3, as DNA: TGTGCCAGCAGTTACTCGGCCAGCCCCTACGAGCAGTACTTC.

DNA of the CDR3: TGCGCCAGCAGCCAACTCCACTTGGGCCGCTTGAACACTGAAGCTTTCTTT. As protein: CASSQLHLGRLNTEAFF. This chain uses TRBV4-3 with TRBJ1-1, with D unresolved. The CDR3 consists of 17 residues. The germline V and J ends were trimmed by 2 bases and 0 bases, with 16 bases remaining between them. Germline V gene data show CDR1 as LGHNA and CDR2 as YSLEER.

This clonotype was seen a few times. This chain uses TRBV6-5 with TRBJ2-5; 7 nucleotides line up with TRBD2. Losses at the gene ends were 3 bases for V and 5 bases for J; bases not matched to a gene: 9. From germline, CDR1 is MNHEY and CDR2 SVGAGI. The CDR3 is 15 amino acids. CDR3 sequence: CASSYVAGGTETQYF. CDR3 coding DNA: TGTGCCAGCAGTTATGTAGCCGGGGGGACGGAGACCCAGTACTTC.

In this sample, this clonotype turned up many times. V is TRBV7-9 and J is TRBJ2-7; D is perhaps TRBD2 (5 bases). There are 14 residues in the CDR3. Trimming removed 1 base from V and 6 bases from J, with 13 bases in between. The germline V gene encodes CDR1 SEHNR and CDR2 FQNEAQ (reference sequence). CDR3 DNA sequence: TGTGCCAGCAGCTTAGTTGTGGGAGTGGGCGAGCAGTACTTC. Translated: CASSLVVGVGEQYF. The whole variable domain, remainder taken from reference TRBV7-9 and TRBJ2-7, is DTGVSQNPRHKITKRGQNVTFRCDPISEHNRLYWYRQTLGQGPEFLTYFQNEAQLEKSRLLSDRFSAERPKGSFSTLEIQRTEQGDSAMYLCASSLVVGVGEQYFGPGTRLTVT.

The chain employs TRBV27 and TRBJ1-1; no firm D call. Trimming cost V 0 bases and J 3 bases, with 5 bases left between them. The germline V gene encodes CDR1 MNHEY and CDR2 SMNVEV (reference sequence). This CDR3 has 13 residues. The CDR3 spells CASSLSIHTEAFF. The CDR3 DNA reads TGTGCCAGCAGTTTATCGATTCACACTGAAGCTTTCTTT.

The chain is built from TRBV7-2 and TRBJ2-1; the D is unclear. Germline V gene lookup returns CDR1 SGHTA and CDR2 FQGNSA. Trimming pared 0 bases from V and 5 bases from J, leaving 5 bases between. This CDR3 contains 13 residues. The CDR3 protein is CASSLATHNEQFF. In DNA, the CDR3 is TGTGCCAGCAGCTTAGCTACCCACAATGAGCAGTTCTTC.

The chain combines TRBV29-1 with TRBJ2-1; D is possibly TRBD2 (6 bases). Trimming took off 4 bases at V and 0 bases at J, with 16 bases between the two ends. The CDR3 has 16 amino acids. CDR1 SQVTM and CDR2 ANQGSEA come from the germline V gene. The CDR3 spells CSVAGGAGSSYNEQFF. Written as DNA, the CDR3 is TGCAGCGTTGCCGGTGGGGCGGGAAGCTCCTACAATGAGCAGTTCTTC.

This clonotype was picked up a small number of times. The chain couples TRBV27 to TRBJ1-4; 9 nucleotides line up with TRBD1. CDR1 MNHEY and CDR2 SMNVEV come from the germline V gene (reference sequence). Trimming took 5 bases from V and 6 from J; bases not matched to a gene: 7. The CDR3 has 15 amino acids. CDR3 residues: CASSVMRDRDEKLFF. The CDR3 nucleotides are TGTGCCAGCAGTGTCATGCGGGACAGGGATGAAAAACTGTTTTTT.

The chain couples TRBV12-3 or TRBV12-4 to TRBJ2-7; possible D gene TRBD2, 6 bases. Trimming left V 3 bases short and J 1 base short, with 16 bases between. CDR3 length equals 16 residues. DNA for the CDR3: TGTGCCAGCAGTTTCGTAGGGAAAGGGACTTCCTACGAGCAGTACTTC. It translates to CASSFVGKGTSYEQYF.

In its sample, this clonotype was seen a few times. This sequence joins TRBV9 and TRBJ2-5, with D tentatively TRBD1 or TRBD2 (6 bases each). The CDR3 is 17 residues long. V lost 0 bases, J lost 2 bases, and 17 bases lay in between. Germline CDR1 and CDR2: SGDLS and YYNGEE. The CDR3 sequence is CASSVAVRGGGQETQYF. CDR3 DNA sequence: TGTGCCAGCAGCGTAGCGGTTAGAGGGGGAGGTCAAGAGACCCAGTACTTC. Full variable domain (remainder filled in from reference TRBV9 and TRBJ2-5): DSGVTQTPKHLITATGQRVTLRCSPRSGDLSVYWYQQSLDQGLQFLIQYYNGEERAKGNILERFSAQQFPDLHSELNLSSLELGDSALYFCASSVAVRGGGQETQYFGPGTRLLVL.

Only a few counts were recorded for this clonotype. The chain links TRBV28 to TRBJ2-1, with a weak D call TRBD1 (5 bases). V was clipped by 6 bases and J by 4 bases, with 22 bases between them. Germline CDR1 and CDR2: MDHEN and SYDVKM. The CDR3 length is 17 residues. The CDR3 reads CASSVRSTANLYNEQFF. The CDR3 DNA reads TGTGCCAGCAGCGTCAGATCGACAGCTAACCTTTACAATGAGCAGTTCTTC.

This clonotype was found many times. V gene TRBV5-8 combines with J gene TRBJ2-7; 7 bases align to TRBD2. This CDR3 comprises 12 residues. The junction had 3 bases not matched to a gene; V was cut back by 4 bases and J by 5 bases. Germline V gene sequence: CDR1 SGHTS, CDR2 YDEGEE. CDR3 protein: CASSPGGHEQYF. The CDR3 DNA sequence: TGTGCCAGCAGCCCGGGGGGTCACGAGCAGTACTTC. Supplemented by reference TRBV5-8 and TRBJ2-7, the full variable domain reads EAGVTQSPTHLIKTRGQQATLRCSPISGHTSVYWYQQALGLGLQFLLWYDEGEERNRGNFPPRFSGRQFPNYSSELNVNALELEDSALYLCASSPGGHEQYFGPGTRLTVT.

The rearrangement uses TRBV4-3 and TRBJ2-3, with a tentative D call TRBD2 (5 bases). The CDR3 has 14 amino acids. The germline V gene encodes CDR1 LGHNA and CDR2 YSLEER. Between the trimmed V and J ends, which lost 1 base and 5 bases, there was a span of 10 bases. The DNA of the CDR3 is TGCGCCAGCAGCCAAGGGCAGAGGGAAGATACGCAGTATTTT. Amino acids: CASSQGQREDTQYF.

This clonotype was counted a few times. The rearrangement links TRBV7-9 to TRBJ2-2; D gene unclear. CDR1 SEHNR and CDR2 FQNEAQ come from the germline V gene (reference sequence). Between the trimmed V and J ends, which lost 5 bases and 5 bases, there was a span of 18 bases. The CDR3 contains 16 residues. CDR3 sequence reads: CASSDVAGVGTGELFF. The CDR3 DNA is TGTGCCAGCAGCGATGTAGCTGGGGTCGGGACCGGGGAGCTGTTTTTT.

This clonotype was counted only a few times. This chain uses TRBV6-1 with TRBJ2-1, with 14 bases identical to TRBD2. Germline-derived CDR1 and CDR2 are MNHNS and SASEGT. V trimming: 6 bases; J trimming: 9 bases; junction bases outside the gene matches: 10. The CDR3 length is 16 residues. CDR3 protein: CASSTLTSGRAVEQFF. CDR3 bases: TGTGCCAGCAGCACTCTGACTAGCGGGAGGGCGGTTGAGCAGTTCTTC.

This clonotype appeared a few times. This chain links TRBV19 with TRBJ2-1, with TRBD1 identical over 7 bases. Trimming cost V 5 bases and J 7 bases; bases outside gene matches: 8. The CDR3 runs 14 residues. Germline V gene sequence: CDR1 LNHDA, CDR2 SQIVND (reference sequence). The CDR3 DNA follows: TGTGCCAGTAGTTCCGGGACAGTCCCAAATGAGCAGTTCTTC. Protein: CASSSGTVPNEQFF.